Below, one TCR beta chain is given with its context. The V end lost 6 bases, the J end lost 1 base, and 21 bases lay between the germline ends. Germline V gene sequence: CDR1 LNHNV, CDR2 YYDKDF (reference sequence). CDR3 length: 17 amino acids. TCRdb keeps only in-frame clones here, not all; method: immunoSEQ multiplex PCR. The top ten hold about 0.26% of the sample, which has approximately 82,000 clones, 90% to 95% seen once. This entry comes from a study of technical replicates of blood from a handful of donors. The sequenced material came from T cells isolated from PBMCs. The chain employs TRBV15 and TRBJ2-5; possibly TRBD2 for D (6 bases). The sequence was collected from a human donor in good health. The CDR3 DNA follows: TGTGCCACCAGTCGGGGTGTACTTGGGGGGAGCCAAGAGACCCAGTACTTC. It translates to CATSRGVLGGSQETQYF.